These T cell receptor beta chains were read from a single sample in a study of Ad26.COV2.S vaccination and SARS-CoV-2 variants. Using immunoSEQ multiplex PCR, the repertoire was profiled, and TCRdb retains in-frame clones only, with some absent. In the table there are 300,000 to 350,000 clones, less than 90% of which are singletons. The material sequenced was peripheral blood, taken in a trial of Ad26.COV2.S vaccine versus placebo. The receptors stem from a person between 18 and 65 years old who received the Ad26.COV2.S COVID-19 vaccine or a placebo. Each CDR3 is given with its conserved first and last residue. Each record gives: V gene, CDR3 length, clone size, J gene, CDR3 protein. Size tells how often a clone was seen (once, few, many) or the class of an expanded clone, and some rows leave it out.

TRBV5-4	15	.	TRBJ1-6	CASSLGHHLYSPLHF
TRBV7-2	13	.	TRBJ2-5	CASSLGAGETQYF
TRBV3-1/TRBV3-2	14	.	TRBJ1-1	CASSPRDRDDEAFF
TRBV7-2	16	.	TRBJ1-5	CASSPLRGAGNQPQHF
TRBV7-2	16	.	TRBJ2-3	CASSLAGGGWTDTQYF
TRBV6-5	15	few	TRBJ1-6	CASKNRGNYNSPLHF
TRBV27	15	.	TRBJ1-3	CASSRGQSSGNTIYF
TRBV11-2	16	.	TRBJ1-2	CASSLEIGRGLYGYTF
TRBV2	12	.	TRBJ1-2	CASSRDTDGYTF
TRBV23-1	12	.	TRBJ2-7	CAKKESGPEQYF
TRBV9	17	.	TRBJ1-1	CASSVASGGQMNTEAFF
TRBV25-1	14	.	TRBJ1-5	CASSVWDSNQPQHF
TRBV5-6	16	few	TRBJ1-6	CASSLVTTGLNSPLHF
TRBV5-6	14	.	TRBJ1-6	CASSTGHGDSPLHF
TRBV5-1	14	.	TRBJ2-1	CASSLVRVWDEQFF
TRBV18	14	.	TRBJ1-5	CASSLEGSNQPQHF
TRBV4-3	14	.	TRBJ2-7	CASSSWTGPYEQYF
TRBV5-4	15	.	TRBJ2-7	CASSPGGGRGYEQYF
TRBV2	10	.	TRBJ2-7	CASTLNEQYF
TRBV6-6	14	.	TRBJ2-3	CASLNDEAPDTQYF
TRBV19	13	.	TRBJ2-7	CASSIGGTGEQYF
TRBV5-1	12	.	TRBJ1-4	CASSLGNEKLFF
TRBV5-4	16	.	TRBJ2-1	CASSSRTSGISNEQFF
TRBV6-2/TRBV6-3	15	once	TRBJ2-7	CASSNPSGRVYEQYF
TRBV7-9	13	once	TRBJ2-2	CASSLQEIGELFF
TRBV28	13	.	TRBJ2-7	CATKTSQVYEQYF
TRBV7-2	15	.	TRBJ1-5	CASVLRGDSNQPQHF
TRBV27	16	.	TRBJ2-2	CASKSREVRLSGELFF
TRBV11-3	14	.	TRBJ2-1	CASSLGTDRDEQFF
TRBV19	15	.	TRBJ1-1	CASKRKGVGGTEAFF
TRBV30	11	.	TRBJ2-5	CAWTYLETQYF
TRBV28	14	.	TRBJ2-7	CASSLTESPYEQYF
TRBV11-2	13	.	TRBJ2-1	CASSRFGGGGLFF
TRBV27	15	.	TRBJ2-7	CASSLGAGGSYEQYF
TRBV28	12	.	TRBJ2-3	CASRPDTDTQYF
TRBV7-9	12	.	TRBJ1-2	CASSLRAYGYTF
TRBV4-3	13	.	TRBJ2-7	CASSQDWAYEQYF
TRBV7-8	15	.	TRBJ2-3	CASSPDPVITDTQYF
TRBV18	16	.	TRBJ2-3	CASSPQGAVGTDTQYF
TRBV4-3	17	.	TRBJ2-3	CASSQAWTSGRADTQYF
TRBV5-1	14	.	TRBJ2-7	CASSLGRAGGEQYF
TRBV10-3	15	.	TRBJ2-1	CAISERDRGDNEQFF
TRBV7-8	17	.	TRBJ1-1	CASRATPGQGAFTEAFF
TRBV30	15	.	TRBJ2-7	CAWSVSGPSSYEQYF
TRBV30	14	few	TRBJ2-2	CASTPGVGTGELFF
TRBV7-9	15	.	TRBJ2-2	CASSSLAGLTGELFF
TRBV9	14	.	TRBJ2-7	CASSVAGNLYEQYF
TRBV5-1	12	.	TRBJ2-1	CASSLNKDEQFF
TRBV28	15	.	TRBJ2-5	CASSSSRTVEETQYF
TRBV9	17	.	TRBJ2-5	CASSVGRVAGNQETQYF
TRBV4-3	16	.	TRBJ1-3	CASSQSRGNSGNTIYF
TRBV9	15	.	TRBJ2-2	CASSVRGLDTGELFF
TRBV24-1	11	.	TRBJ1-2	CAISGGDGYTF
TRBV30	13	.	TRBJ2-2	CAWSNWGTGELFF
TRBV7-2	15	.	TRBJ1-5	CASSPGTAANQPQHF
TRBV28	13	.	TRBJ1-1	CASSLITVPEAFF
TRBV19	14	.	TRBJ1-2	CASTRGENNYGYTF